Following are 8 T cell receptor beta chains from one sample sequenced in a study of blood T cell repertoires in COVID-19. Only in-frame clones appear in the TCRdb table, and some are missing; sequencing was by immunoSEQ multiplex PCR. The table shows about 100,000 clones, with roughly 92% occurring only once. Sample: peripheral blood. The source of these receptors is a middle-aged man with active COVID-19.

V usage is TRBV29-1 and J usage is TRBJ1-4; D is perhaps TRBD1 (6 bases). The CDR3 covers 14 residues. V was trimmed by 5 bases and J by 5 bases, leaving 15 bases between them. Germline CDR1 reads SQVTM; CDR2 reads ANQGSEA. This CDR3 is CSVSPTGINEKLFF. CDR3 in DNA: TGCAGCGTTTCCCCAACAGGGATAAATGAAAAACTGTTTTTT. The full variable domain, its missing parts supplied by reference TRBV29-1 and TRBJ1-4, is SAVISQKPSRDICQRGTSLTIQCQVDSQVTMMFWYRQQPGQSLTLIATANQGSEATYESGFVIDKFPISRPNLTFSTLTVSNMSPEDSSIYLCSVSPTGINEKLFFGSGTQLSVL.

This clone appeared once. The chain is built from TRBV4-2 and TRBJ1-4, with D possibly TRBD1 on 5 matching bases. V was clipped by 0 bases and J by 7 bases, with 24 bases between them. Germline lookup yields CDR1 LGHNA and CDR2 YNFKEQ. The CDR3 runs 19 residues. The CDR3 loop is CASSQEEVVLRGGREKLFF. CDR3 bases: TGTGCCAGCAGCCAAGAGGAGGTCGTTCTCCGGGGGGGACGTGAAAAACTGTTTTTT.

V usage is TRBV7-3 and J usage is TRBJ1-2; no firm D call. V was shortened by 5 bases and J by 8 bases, with 15 bases between the two germline ends. This CDR3 has 13 residues. The germline CDR1 and CDR2 sequences are SGHTA and FQGTGA. The CDR3 sequence: CASSREGVGGYTF. CDR3 DNA: TGTGCCAGCAGCCGCGAAGGAGTTGGGGGCTACACCTTC.

The chain couples TRBV2 to TRBJ1-2, with D possibly TRBD1 on 5 matching bases. Germline V CDR1 and CDR2: SNHLY, FYNNEI. CDR3 size: 15 residues. Between the trimmed V and J ends, which lost 1 base and 8 bases, there was a span of 17 bases. The CDR3 spells CASSEGAGQAQGYTF. Written as DNA, the CDR3 is TGTGCCAGCAGTGAAGGGGCAGGGCAGGCCCAAGGCTACACCTTC.

The chain employs TRBV24-1 and TRBJ2-3, with TRBD2 matching over 12 bases. The ends lost 3 bases at V and 0 bases at J; junction bases unmatched: 3. This CDR3 is 17 amino acids long. The germline V gene encodes CDR1 KGHDR and CDR2 SFDVKD. The CDR3 DNA is TGTGCCACCAGTGATAACGGACTAGCGGGGAGCACAGATACGCAGTATTTT. Encoded protein: CATSDNGLAGSTDTQYF.

The gene calls are TRBV5-4 and TRBJ2-2; 7 bases align to TRBD2. The germline CDR1 and CDR2 sequences are SGHNT and YYREEE (reference sequence). The ends lost 0 bases at V and 2 bases at J; junction bases unmatched: 4. This CDR3 comprises 16 residues. CDR3 residues: CASSLGRGFNTGELFF. The CDR3 DNA is TGTGCCAGCAGCTTGGGGCGGGGGTTTAACACCGGGGAGCTGTTTTTT.

This clone was seen a handful of times. The V and J genes are TRBV7-9 and TRBJ2-1; no clear D gene. The V gene's germline CDR1 is SEHNR and CDR2 FQNEAQ (reference sequence). CDR3 size: 11 residues. V was cut by 5 bases and J by 12 bases, with 11 bases left in between. CDR3 loop: CASSGPGSQFF. The CDR3, as DNA: TGTGCCAGCAGCGGCCCGGGTTCGCAGTTCTTC.

V is TRBV21-1 and J is TRBJ2-7; TRBD2, the table's D call, lacks a check against the DNA. TRBV21-1 is a listed pseudogene. This CDR3 has 14 residues. The DNA for the CDR3 is TGTGCCAGCACCACTAGCGGGAGCTCCTACGAGCAGTACGTC. It encodes CASTTSGSSYEQYV.